The rows below give T cell receptor beta chains drawn from one sample of a study of cytomegalovirus exposure and HLA in healthy donors. Assay: immunoSEQ multiplex PCR; the TCRdb copy retains only in-frame clones and omits some. The profile shows some 99,000 clones, roughly 70% of them singletons. The sample was PBMCs. The receptors stem from an older woman in good health and CMV-seropositive. CDR3s include the opening cysteine and the closing phenylalanine or tryptophan. The order of the fields is J gene, D gene, V gene, clone size, CDR3 DNA, CDR3 protein. A D gene is named only where the DNA matches it firmly. The size field is filled for only some rows; it gives once, few, many or a size class.

J: TRBJ1-2; D: NA; V: TRBV10-3; size: NA; DNA: TGTGCCACGGGTCCGGGACTGCTAGGCTACACCTTC; CDR3: CATGPGLLGYTF
J: TRBJ1-1; D: TRBD1; V: TRBV7-2; size: once; DNA: TGTGCCAGCAGCTTATCCGGGACAGGGGGCCTGAACACTGAAGCTTTCTTT; CDR3: CASSLSGTGGLNTEAFF
J: TRBJ1-3; D: NA; V: TRBV30; size: NA; DNA: TGTGCCTGGAGGAGCTCTGGAAACACCATATATTTT; CDR3: CAWRSSGNTIYF
J: TRBJ1-1; D: NA; V: TRBV9; size: few; DNA: TGTGCCAGCAGCGTATTCAGGGCGATCACTGAAGCTTTCTTT; CDR3: CASSVFRAITEAFF
J: TRBJ1-4; D: NA; V: TRBV6-6; size: NA; DNA: TGTGCCAGCAGCGAAACGGGGGGGTCTAATGAAAAACTGTTTTTT; CDR3: CASSETGGSNEKLFF
J: TRBJ1-1; D: TRBD1; V: TRBV19; size: NA; DNA: TGTGCCAGTAGTATGCGACAGGGGGATGAAGCTTTCTTT; CDR3: CASSMRQGDEAFF
J: TRBJ2-1; D: NA; V: TRBV27; size: NA; DNA: TGTGCCAGCAGTTTAACCCCCCGGTCTAGTAACAATGAGCAGTTCTTC; CDR3: CASSLTPRSSNNEQFF
J: TRBJ2-7; D: NA; V: TRBV27; size: NA; DNA: TGTGCCAGCAGCCCGGACAGACTGTTACCCTACGAGCAGTACTTC; CDR3: CASSPDRLLPYEQYF
J: TRBJ2-1; D: TRBD2; V: TRBV4-3; size: NA; DNA: TGCGCCAGCAGCCAAGCCCCGGTGGGAGCGGGGGGATGGAATGAGCAGTTCTTC; CDR3: CASSQAPVGAGGWNEQFF
J: TRBJ2-7; D: NA; V: TRBV2; size: NA; DNA: TGTGCCAGCAGAAGAGGGCAGGGGAATCTCGACGAGCAGTACTTC; CDR3: CASRRGQGNLDEQYF
J: TRBJ2-1; D: NA; V: TRBV18; size: NA; DNA: TGTGCCAGTCTGGCACCCTACAATGAGCAGTTCTTC; CDR3: CASLAPYNEQFF
J: TRBJ2-1; D: NA; V: TRBV19; size: once; DNA: TGTGCCAGTAGTAGAACCGGCAATGAGCAGTTCTTC; CDR3: CASSRTGNEQFF
J: TRBJ2-1; D: TRBD2; V: TRBV5-1; size: NA; DNA: TGCGCCAGCAGCTTAACCGGGACTAGCGGACGTTACTCCTACAATGAGCAGTTCTTC; CDR3: CASSLTGTSGRYSYNEQFF
J: TRBJ2-3; D: NA; V: TRBV10-3; size: few; DNA: TGTGCCATCAGTGACTCGGTCAGCACAGATACGCAGTATTTT; CDR3: CAISDSVSTDTQYF
J: TRBJ2-7; D: NA; V: TRBV30; size: NA; DNA: TGTGCCTGGAGTGCTCGACAGACCTACGAGCAGTACTTC; CDR3: CAWSARQTYEQYF
J: TRBJ2-2; D: TRBD2; V: TRBV4-1; size: NA; DNA: TGCGCCAGCAGCCCGATTGTTGCGGGGGGCCAGGTTTTAGCGAACACCGGGGAGCTGTTTTTT; CDR3: CASSPIVAGGQVLANTGELFF
J: TRBJ2-2; D: NA; V: TRBV25-1; size: NA; DNA: TGTGCCAGCAGTGAATATGGAGGAACCGGGGAGCTGTTTTTT; CDR3: CASSEYGGTGELFF
J: TRBJ2-1; D: TRBD2; V: TRBV5-1; size: NA; DNA: TGCGCCAGCAGCTTGGCTAGCGGGGAGTACAATGAGCAGTTCTTC; CDR3: CASSLASGEYNEQFF
J: TRBJ2-5; D: TRBD1; V: TRBV5-4; size: NA; DNA: TGTGCCAGCAGTTTCGGACAGGGTCAAGAGACCCAGTACTTC; CDR3: CASSFGQGQETQYF
J: TRBJ1-1; D: NA; V: TRBV29-1; size: NA; DNA: TGCAGCGTTGTTAGAGAGGACACTGAAGCTTTCTTT; CDR3: CSVVREDTEAFF
J: TRBJ2-3; D: TRBD2; V: TRBV7-2; size: NA; DNA: TGTGCCAGCAGCTTAGGCGGGGGGATCACAGATACGCAGTATTTT; CDR3: CASSLGGGITDTQYF
J: TRBJ1-1; D: NA; V: TRBV7-9; size: NA; DNA: TGTTCCAGCAGCTCACTAACAACTGAAGCTTTCTTT; CDR3: CSSSSLTTEAFF